The sequence of this T cell receptor (beta chain) was determined in a study of CD8 T cells in Susac syndrome. RNA was extracted with the RNeasy kit, and a quantity of roughly 0.5 to 1 ug was reverse transcribed using random hexamers. Amplification of TCR beta CDR3 spanned 54 Vbeta and 13 Jbeta via immunoSEQ multiplex PCR. TCRdb reprocessed the immunoSEQ multiplex PCR reads with MiXCR, giving one entry per CDR3 protein. Of 45,000 to 55,000 distinct CDR3 sequences listed, 93% are singletons. V gave up 3 bases and J gave up 5 bases, with 25 bases separating them. The CDR3 length is 18 residues. Germline V CDR1 and CDR2: SGHVS, FNYEAQ. Sequencing of TCR beta covered CD8+ and CD4+ T cells obtained from blood. FACS was used to enrich TEMRA cells, whereas the CD8+ and CD4+ T cells were obtained by negative isolation.

This TCR derives from a human donor in good health. This chain joins TRBV7-6 and TRBJ2-5; D may be TRBD1 or TRBD2 (5 bases each). Input material: CD8+ T cells from PBMCs. The CDR3 coding sequence is TGTGCCAGCAGCTTTGGCCCGGTGGTTGAGGGGACGGGGGAGACCCAGTACTTC. Its translation: CASSFGPVVEGTGETQYF.